This record covers a single T cell receptor (beta chain). Its antigen is currently unknown. The V end lost 7 bases, the J end lost 5 bases, and 15 bases lay between the germline ends. The CDR3 is 14 residues long. The entry originates in a study of CD8 T cells in ankylosing spondylitis. Findings and limits, study-wide: Clones linked to disease, bearing a CD8+ phenotype, were relatively rare in peripheral blood. Disease-linked clones were reportedly significantly enriched in matched ankylosing spondylitis synovial fluid. What appeared characteristic of ankylosing spondylitis blood was a TCR beta motif of eight highly homologous variants.

TCRdb fed the 5' RACE reads into MiXCR, producing one record per CDR3 protein. Of under 120,000 distinct CDR3 sequences listed, 24% are singletons. J is TRBJ2-1 and V is TRBV12-3 or TRBV12-4; no clear D. The sample was synovial fluid, either unsorted or a sorted T cell fraction (not recorded which). The origin of this receptor is a male donor with ankylosing spondylitis. The CDR3 sequence is CASTPSRVDNEQFF. Here the CDR3 DNA reads TGTGCCAGCACCCCGTCCCGGGTCGACAATGAGCAGTTCTTC.